This is a list of T cell receptor beta chains from one sample in a study of early T cells in non-severe SARS-CoV-2 infection. Using its own MiXCR run on the 5' RACE reads, TCRdb lists one record per CDR3 protein. Among nearly 90,000 distinct CDR3 sequences listed, approximately 15% were seen once. The specimen was whole blood. The receptors come from an adult who was a healthcare worker with PCR-confirmed SARS-CoV-2 infection or an uninfected control (not recorded which). CDR3s leave out the opening cysteine and the closing phenylalanine or tryptophan. A D gene is named only where the DNA matches it firmly.

D gene	V gene	J gene	CDR3 protein
NA	TRBV29-1	TRBJ1-1	SASPERGTEAF
NA	TRBV7-9	TRBJ1-3	ASSVSRLLLRGNTIY
TRBD2	TRBV2	TRBJ2-1	ASILAGEAEQF
NA	TRBV5-1	TRBJ2-5	ASSPSSEGAQETQY
NA	TRBV29-1	TRBJ1-1	SVGQLMNTEAF
NA	TRBV5-1	TRBJ1-1	ASSFFGENTEAF
NA	TRBV6-2/TRBV6-3	TRBJ2-1	ASSPGLLNEQF
NA	TRBV20-1	TRBJ2-3	SASPRGGARTDTQY
TRBD1	TRBV13	TRBJ2-7	ASSFGTGVREQY
TRBD2	TRBV5-1	TRBJ2-1	ASSLEGLEEF
NA	TRBV6-2/TRBV6-3	TRBJ2-1	ASSYVYNEQF
NA	TRBV7-9	TRBJ2-4	ASSPDWDILAKNIQY
TRBD2	TRBV28	TRBJ2-3	ASSLEREADTQY
NA	TRBV28	TRBJ1-6	ASSLPSGNSPLH
NA	TRBV7-6	TRBJ1-6	ASIPRGAKPNSPLH